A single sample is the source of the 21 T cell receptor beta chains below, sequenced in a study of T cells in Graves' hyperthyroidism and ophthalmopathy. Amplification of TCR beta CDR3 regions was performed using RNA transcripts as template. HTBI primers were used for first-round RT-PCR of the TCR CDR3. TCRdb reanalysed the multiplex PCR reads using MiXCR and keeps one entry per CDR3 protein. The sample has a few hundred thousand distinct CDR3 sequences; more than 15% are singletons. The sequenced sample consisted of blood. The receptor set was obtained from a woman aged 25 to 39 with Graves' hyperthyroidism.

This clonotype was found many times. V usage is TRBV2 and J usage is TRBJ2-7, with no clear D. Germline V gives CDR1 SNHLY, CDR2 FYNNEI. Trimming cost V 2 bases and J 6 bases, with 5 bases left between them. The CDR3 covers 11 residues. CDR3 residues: CASSESSEQYF. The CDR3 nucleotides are TGTGCCAGCAGTGAAAGTAGCGAGCAGTACTTC.

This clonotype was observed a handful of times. The CDR3 is CASREESRQFF. CDR3 bases: TGCGCCAGCAGGGAGGAGAGTCGGCAGTTCTTC. The chain couples TRBV10-2 to TRBJ2-1, with D perhaps TRBD2 (5 bases). Trimming shortened V by 6 bases and J by 12 bases, and 12 bases separated the two germline ends. The germline CDR1 and CDR2 sequences are WSHSY and SAAADI. This CDR3 is built from 11 residues.

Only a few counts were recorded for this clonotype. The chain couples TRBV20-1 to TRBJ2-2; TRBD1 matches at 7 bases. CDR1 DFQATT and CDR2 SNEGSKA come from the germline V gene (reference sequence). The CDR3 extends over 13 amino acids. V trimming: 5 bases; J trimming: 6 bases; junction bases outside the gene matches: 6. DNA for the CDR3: TGCAGTGCTCTACAGGGGTTGCCCGGGGAGCTGTTTTTT. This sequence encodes CSALQGLPGELFF.

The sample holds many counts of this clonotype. The CDR3 region has the DNA TGCAGTGCTAGAGTCCGCTTCGAAGAATTAGGGGGTAGCTCCTACAATGAGCAGTTCTTC. Residues: CSARVRFEELGGSSYNEQFF. The gene calls are TRBV20-1 and TRBJ2-1; TRBD1 is a possible D gene (6 bases). Germline CDR1 is DFQATT and CDR2 is SNEGSKA (reference sequence). This CDR3 is built from 20 residues. V lost 1 base and J 0 bases, leaving 25 bases between the germline ends.

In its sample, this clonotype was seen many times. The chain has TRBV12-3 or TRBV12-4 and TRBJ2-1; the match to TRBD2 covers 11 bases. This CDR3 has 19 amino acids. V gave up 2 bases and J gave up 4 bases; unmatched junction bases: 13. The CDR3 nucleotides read TGTGCCAGCAGTTTATGGGCTAGCGGGAGGTCAACTAAATACAATGAGCAGTTCTTC. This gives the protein CASSLWASGRSTKYNEQFF.

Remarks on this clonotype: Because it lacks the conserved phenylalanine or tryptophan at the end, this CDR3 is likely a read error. CDR3 in amino acids: CASSQQRGNTDTQYS. The DNA of the CDR3 is TGTGCCAGCAGTCAACAAAGAGGAAACACAGATACGCAGTATTCT. V gene TRBV6-2 or TRBV6-3 combines with J gene TRBJ2-3, with D hard to call. V dropped 5 bases and J dropped 2 bases, with 14 bases sitting between them. There are 15 residues in the CDR3. Germline CDR1 reads MNHEY; CDR2 reads SVGEGT.

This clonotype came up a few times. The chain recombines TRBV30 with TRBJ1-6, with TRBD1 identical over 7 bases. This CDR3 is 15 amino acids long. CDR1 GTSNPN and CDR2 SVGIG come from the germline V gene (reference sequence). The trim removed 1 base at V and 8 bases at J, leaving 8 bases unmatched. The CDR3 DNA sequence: TGTGCCTGGAGTGGGGGGGGGACAGTAGATTCACCCCTCCACTTT. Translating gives CAWSGGGTVDSPLHF.

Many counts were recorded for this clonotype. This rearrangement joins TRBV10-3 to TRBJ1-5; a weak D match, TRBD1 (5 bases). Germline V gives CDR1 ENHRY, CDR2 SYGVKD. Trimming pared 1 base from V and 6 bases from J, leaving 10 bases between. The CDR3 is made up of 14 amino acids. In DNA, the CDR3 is TGTGCCATCAGTGAGTTAGGGGTACGTCAGCCCCAGCATTTT. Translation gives CAISELGVRQPQHF.

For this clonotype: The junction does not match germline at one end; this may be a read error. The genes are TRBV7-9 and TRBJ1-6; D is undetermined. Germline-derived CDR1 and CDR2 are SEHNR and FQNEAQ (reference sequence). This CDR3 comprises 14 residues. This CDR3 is CASSLAGYSSPLHF. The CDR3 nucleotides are TGTGCCAGCAGCTTAGCAGGGTATAGTTCACCCCTCCACTTT.

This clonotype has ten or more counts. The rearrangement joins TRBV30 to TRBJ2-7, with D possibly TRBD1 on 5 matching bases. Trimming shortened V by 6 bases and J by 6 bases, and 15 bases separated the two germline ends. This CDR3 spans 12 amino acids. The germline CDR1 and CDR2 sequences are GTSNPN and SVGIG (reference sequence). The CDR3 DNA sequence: TGTGCCTGCAGTCTGTCCAGGGCCGAGCAGTACTTC. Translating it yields CACSLSRAEQYF.

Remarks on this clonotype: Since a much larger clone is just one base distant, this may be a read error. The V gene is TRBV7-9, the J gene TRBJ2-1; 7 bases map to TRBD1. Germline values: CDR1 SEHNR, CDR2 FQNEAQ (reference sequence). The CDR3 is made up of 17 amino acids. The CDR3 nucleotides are TGTGCCATCTCTGTGGTAAAACAGGGGACCGTCAACAATGAGCAGCTCTTC. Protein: CAISVVKQGTVNNEQLF.

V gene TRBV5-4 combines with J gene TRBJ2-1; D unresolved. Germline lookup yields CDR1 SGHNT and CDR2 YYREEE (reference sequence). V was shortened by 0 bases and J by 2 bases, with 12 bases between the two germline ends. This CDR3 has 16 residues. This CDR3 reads CASSLDARSTYNEQFF. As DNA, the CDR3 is TGTGCCAGCAGCTTGGACGCTAGATCTACCTACAATGAGCAGTTCTTC. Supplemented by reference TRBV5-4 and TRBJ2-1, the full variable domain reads ETGVTQSPTHLIKTRGQQVTLRCSSQSGHNTVSWYQQALGQGPQFIFQYYREEENGRGNFPPRFSGLQFPNYSSELNVNALELDDSALYLCASSLDARSTYNEQFFGPGTRLTVL.

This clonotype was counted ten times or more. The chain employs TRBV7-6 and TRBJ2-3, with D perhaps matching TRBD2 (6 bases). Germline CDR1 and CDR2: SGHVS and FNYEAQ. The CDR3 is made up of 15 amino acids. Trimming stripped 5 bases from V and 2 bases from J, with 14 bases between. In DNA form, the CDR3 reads TGTGCCAGCAGCCCCCTCGGGGGAGTCACAGATACGCAGTATTTT. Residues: CASSPLGGVTDTQYF.

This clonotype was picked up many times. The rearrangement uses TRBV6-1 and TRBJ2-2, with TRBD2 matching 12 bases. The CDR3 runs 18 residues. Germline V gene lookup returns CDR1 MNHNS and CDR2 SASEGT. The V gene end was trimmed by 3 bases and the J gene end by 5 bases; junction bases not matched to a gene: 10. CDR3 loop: CASSETLAGGPWTGELFF. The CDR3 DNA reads TGTGCCAGCAGTGAGACTCTAGCGGGAGGGCCATGGACCGGGGAGCTGTTTTTT.

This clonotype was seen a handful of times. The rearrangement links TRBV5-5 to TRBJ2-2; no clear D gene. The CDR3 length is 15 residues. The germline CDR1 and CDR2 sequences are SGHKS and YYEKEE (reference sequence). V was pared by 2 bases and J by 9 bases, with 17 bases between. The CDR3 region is CASSLNPPRGWELFF. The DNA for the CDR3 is TGTGCCAGCAGCTTAAACCCCCCCAGAGGATGGGAGCTGTTTTTT.

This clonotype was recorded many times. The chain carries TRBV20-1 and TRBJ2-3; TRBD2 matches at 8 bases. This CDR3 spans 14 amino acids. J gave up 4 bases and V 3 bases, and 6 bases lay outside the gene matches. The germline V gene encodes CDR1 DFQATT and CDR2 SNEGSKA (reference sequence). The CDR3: CSASGSGTSDTQYF. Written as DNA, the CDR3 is TGCAGTGCTAGTGGTAGCGGGACGTCAGATACGCAGTATTTT.

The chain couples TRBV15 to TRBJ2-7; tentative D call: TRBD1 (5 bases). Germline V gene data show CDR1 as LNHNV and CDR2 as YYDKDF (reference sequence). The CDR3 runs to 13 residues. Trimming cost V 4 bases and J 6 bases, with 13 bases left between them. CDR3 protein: CATSTRTSLEQYF. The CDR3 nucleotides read TGTGCCACCAGCACCAGGACATCCCTCGAGCAGTACTTC.

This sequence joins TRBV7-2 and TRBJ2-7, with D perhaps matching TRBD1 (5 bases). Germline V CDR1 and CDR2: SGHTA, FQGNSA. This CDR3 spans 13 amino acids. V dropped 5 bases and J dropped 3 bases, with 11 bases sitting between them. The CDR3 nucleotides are TGTGCCAGCAGCCAGGGCTGGGGCTACGAGCAGTACTTC. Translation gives CASSQGWGYEQYF.

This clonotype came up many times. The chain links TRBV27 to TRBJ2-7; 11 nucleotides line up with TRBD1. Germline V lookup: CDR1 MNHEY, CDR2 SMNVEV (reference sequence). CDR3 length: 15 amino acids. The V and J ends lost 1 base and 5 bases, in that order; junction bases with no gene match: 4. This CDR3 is CASSLWSDRGHEQYF. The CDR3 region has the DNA TGTGCCAGCAGTTTATGGTCGGACAGGGGGCACGAGCAGTACTTC.

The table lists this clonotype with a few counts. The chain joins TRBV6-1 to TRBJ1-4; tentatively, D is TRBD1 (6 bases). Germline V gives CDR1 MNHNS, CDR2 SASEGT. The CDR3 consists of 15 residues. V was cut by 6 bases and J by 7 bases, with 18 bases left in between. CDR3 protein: CASSPDRSRGEKLFF. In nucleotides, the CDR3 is TGTGCCAGCAGCCCCGACAGATCCAGGGGTGAAAAACTGTTTTTT.

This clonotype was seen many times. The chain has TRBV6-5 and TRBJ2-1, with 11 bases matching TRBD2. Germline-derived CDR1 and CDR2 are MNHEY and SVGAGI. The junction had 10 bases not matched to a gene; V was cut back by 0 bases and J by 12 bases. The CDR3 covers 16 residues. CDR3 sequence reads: CASSYSSSGRAFAQFF. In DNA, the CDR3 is TGTGCCAGCAGTTACTCGAGTAGCGGGAGGGCCTTCGCGCAGTTCTTC.